Listed below are T cell receptor beta chains from one sample, sequenced in a study of blood T cell repertoires in COVID-19. The protocol was immunoSEQ multiplex PCR, while the TCRdb copy is restricted to in-frame clones and leaves out a portion. The repertoire holds about 490,000 clones, with 75% to 90% as singletons. The sample consisted of peripheral blood. Receptors originate from a human donor in a cohort sampled during active COVID-19. The CDR3 runs from the conserved cysteine through the conserved F or W. D genes are given only for firm matches. Rows may omit the clone size; those that give it use once, few, many or a size class.

d_call clone_size j_call v_call cdr3_length cdr3_aa cdr3_nt
. . TRBJ1-3 TRBV6-1 12 CASSEAPNTIYF TGTGCCAGCAGTGAGGCCCCGAACACCATATATTTT
TRBD1 . TRBJ2-3 TRBV3-1/TRBV3-2 15 CASSTGTGWSDTQYF TGTGCCAGCTCGACCGGGACAGGGTGGTCAGATACGCAGTATTTT
TRBD1 . TRBJ2-5 TRBV7-6 14 CASSQIQGAKTQYF TGTGCCAGCAGCCAGATACAGGGGGCAAAGACCCAGTACTTC
TRBD1 . TRBJ1-3 TRBV3-1/TRBV3-2 16 CASSQDPGGIGNTIYF TGTGCCAGCAGCCAAGACCCAGGGGGCATCGGAAACACCATATATTTT
. . TRBJ2-5 TRBV14 13 CASSRDFGETQYF TGTGCCAGCAGCCGGGACTTTGGGGAGACCCAGTACTTC
. . TRBJ2-1 TRBV24-1 17 CATSEPRLVSTYNEQFF TGTGCCACCAGTGAGCCCCGACTAGTCTCCACCTACAATGAGCAGTTCTTC
. once TRBJ2-3 TRBV15 15 CATSRVGHSTDTQYF TGTGCCACCAGCAGAGTGGGCCATAGCACAGATACGCAGTATTTT
TRBD1 . TRBJ1-1 TRBV12-3/TRBV12-4 12 CASSGTGTEAFF TGTGCCAGCAGCGGGACAGGGACTGAAGCTTTCTTT
. . TRBJ2-5 TRBV5-6 15 CASSLAGDTRETQYF TGTGCCAGCAGCTTGGCAGGGGATACTCGGGAGACCCAGTACTTC
. . TRBJ2-7 TRBV18 12 CASSSPPGEQYF TGTGCCAGCTCATCCCCTCCGGGCGAGCAGTACTTC
TRBD1 few TRBJ1-2 TRBV10-3 13 CAISEGTGDGYTF TGTGCCATCAGTGAGGGGACAGGGGATGGCTACACCTTC
. . TRBJ1-5 TRBV19 15 CASSIEGGGRQPQHF TGTGCCAGTAGTATAGAGGGGGGAGGGAGACAGCCCCAGCATTTT
TRBD1 . TRBJ1-2 TRBV7-2 14 CASNSDRGNYGYTF TGTGCCAGCAACTCGGACAGGGGGAACTATGGCTACACCTTC
. . TRBJ1-6 TRBV2 14 CASSVSAYNSPLHF TGTGCCAGCAGTGTGTCAGCCTATAATTCACCCCTCCACTTT
TRBD2 . TRBJ2-1 TRBV15 17 CATSRLPLAGGANEQFF TGTGCCACCAGCAGATTGCCACTAGCGGGAGGTGCTAATGAGCAGTTCTTC
. . TRBJ2-1 TRBV14 14 CASSQDTAGVAPFF TGTGCCAGCAGCCAAGATACAGCGGGTGTGGCTCCGTTCTTC
TRBD1 . TRBJ1-1 TRBV2 16 CASRKPGQGLGTEAFF TGTGCCAGCAGGAAACCGGGACAGGGGTTGGGCACTGAAGCTTTCTTT
TRBD2 . TRBJ2-3 TRBV29-1 15 CSVGGTSGSTDTQYF TGCAGCGTTGGGGGGACTAGCGGGAGCACAGATACGCAGTATTTT
TRBD1 . TRBJ2-7 TRBV6-2/TRBV6-3 15 CASSYRDRSLGEQYF TGTGCCAGCAGTTACAGGGACAGGTCCCTCGGGGAGCAGTACTTC
TRBD1 many TRBJ1-5 TRBV4-1 16 CASSQAAQGPLAAQHF TGCGCCAGCAGCCAAGCGGCACAGGGGCCCTTAGCAGCCCAGCATTTT
TRBD1 . TRBJ2-7 TRBV19 15 CASSSPGQGDYEQYF TGTGCCAGTAGTTCACCGGGACAGGGGGACTACGAGCAGTACTTC
. . TRBJ1-5 TRBV30 14 CAWSVGVTAGTQHF TGTGCCTGGAGTGTAGGGGTGACCGCGGGGACCCAGCATTTT
TRBD1 . TRBJ2-6 TRBV19 15 CATRDRPSGANVLTF TGTGCCACCCGGGACAGGCCCTCTGGGGCCAACGTCCTGACTTTC
. once TRBJ2-3 TRBV4-1 17 CASSQDRGGPYTDTQYF TGCGCCAGCAGCCAAGATCGGGGAGGTCCATACACAGATACGCAGTATTTT